A selection of T cell receptor beta chains follows, all from one sample in a study of sequential checkpoint blockade in melanoma. Libraries were prepared by immunoSEQ multiplex PCR; TCRdb keeps only in-frame clonotypes and omits some of them. In the table there are more than 6,500 clones, about 28% of which are singletons. Sequenced here: tumor tissue (inferred from file names), sampled from a patient given nivolumab and ipilimumab in sequence. These receptor sequences come from a human donor with melanoma. CDR3s include the opening cysteine and the closing phenylalanine or tryptophan. A D gene is named only where the DNA matches it firmly. Clone size is shown for a subset of rows, as once, few, many or a class of expanded clone.

>TRBJ1-2|TRBV30|-|-
TGTGCCTGGAGCCGAGGGGGACCCTATAACTATGGCTACACCTTC
CAWSRGGPYNYGYTF
>TRBJ1-2|TRBV6-8|TRBD1|-
TGTGCCAGCAGCCGATCCGGGACAGGGCGACCATGGGGTGGCTACACCTTC
CASSRSGTGRPWGGYTF
>TRBJ2-7|TRBV11-3|TRBD2|-
TGTGCCAGCAGCCCGGGACTAGCGGGAGTAAGACGCGAGCAGTACTTC
CASSPGLAGVRREQYF
>TRBJ2-5|TRBV11-3|TRBD2|medium-sized
TGTGCCAGCAGCCTTGGTTGGACTAGCGGGAGGTCGGAGTTGGAGACCCAGTACTTC
CASSLGWTSGRSELETQYF
>TRBJ2-3|TRBV14|-|-
TGTGCCAGCAGCTCGATTCGTGGGGGCGACGATACGCAGTATTTT
CASSSIRGGDDTQYF
>TRBJ2-7|TRBV12-5|TRBD1|-
TGTGCTAGTGCCCCACAGGGGATCCCCTACGAGCAGTACTTC
CASAPQGIPYEQYF
>TRBJ2-1|TRBV19|TRBD2|once
TGTGCCAGTAGCCACCCAGCGGGGGTCTCCTACAATGAGCAGTTCTTC
CASSHPAGVSYNEQFF
>TRBJ1-4|TRBV18|-|-
TGTGCCAGCTCACCGGGGCAAGATAATGAAAAACTGTTTTTT
CASSPGQDNEKLFF
>TRBJ2-7|TRBV9|TRBD1|few
TGTGCCAGCAGTGAGGACAGGGGTAGAAGAGCAAGCTACGAGCAGTACTTC
CASSEDRGRRASYEQYF
>TRBJ2-7|TRBV6-1|-|-
TGTGCCAGCAGTGAAGCAGGCTCCGGTGGGACCGGCGAGCAGTACTTC
CASSEAGSGGTGEQYF
>TRBJ2-3|TRBV11-3|TRBD1|few
TGTGCCAGCAGCGCTCAACCGGGACAGCGAACAGATACGCAGTATTTT
CASSAQPGQRTDTQYF
>TRBJ2-7|TRBV9|-|many
TGTGCCAGCAGTGAATTTAGCGGTGGGACAGTAAGGTACGAGCAGTACTTC
CASSEFSGGTVRYEQYF
>TRBJ2-7|TRBV6-8|TRBD2|-
TGTGCCAGCAGTTTAATAGCGGGAGGGCCTGTCGAGCAGTACTTC
CASSLIAGGPVEQYF
>TRBJ1-3|TRBV30|-|few
TGTGCCTGGAGCGAAAGATCAAATTTCGTTGGAAACACCATATATTTT
CAWSERSNFVGNTIYF
>TRBJ2-4|TRBV10-3|-|few
TGTGCCATCAGTGAGTCTTTTCAGGGGCGTTTAGCCAAAAACATTCAGTACTTC
CAISESFQGRLAKNIQYF
>TRBJ2-5|TRBV11-3|TRBD2|many
TGTGCTAGCAGCTTGGGGGGGACTCGCCAAGAGACCCAGTACTTC
CASSLGGTRQETQYF
>TRBJ1-2|TRBV6-8|TRBD1|-
TGTGCCAGCAGTTACGGGACAGGGAACTATGGCTACACCTTC
CASSYGTGNYGYTF
>TRBJ2-1|TRBV6-8|-|few
TGTGCCAGCAGTTACTCGAAATCGTCTGGAACGGCTCGAAGGTTCTTC
CASSYSKSSGTARRFF